This entry concerns a single T cell receptor beta chain. Its antigen remains undetermined. Base quality data are lacking; no much larger clone is found one base away. The CDR3 measures 13 amino acids from cysteine to phenylalanine. This entry keeps only the CDR3 DNA: 39 bases, framed from base 1. Deletion took 5 bases off V and 9 bases off J, with a span of 14 bases between the germline ends. For CDR1 and CDR2, the germline V gene lists SGHNT and YENEEA. Collaborating institutions collected whole blood in K2EDTA tubes following their own protocols. For TCRbeta analysis, collaborator samples were shipped as frozen whole blood, as isolated PBMCs, or as DNA extracted from either sample type. TCRbeta CDR3 regions were amplified from genomic DNA using the immunoSEQ Assay, a bias-controlled multiplex PCR. Turning to the authors' computational methods: The number of nucleated cells in each sample was estimated by amplification of reference gene primers within the assay. To quantify the absolute abundance of each unique TCRbeta CDR3 rearrangement, sequence reads were collapsed and filtered. Productive Simpson clonality was computed per sample as the square root of Simpson's diversity index over productive rearrangements. In TCRdb, the immuneACCESS table is reduced to in-frame sequences with V and J assigned. These tables do not hold every clone; where another copy was compared, an unresolved V gene accounts for under half, and the others remain unexplained. Clone size and the V and J calls come from that table; the DNA yielded D and trimming. The sample contains 70,000 or so clones, just over 90% of them found a single time. The ten largest account for 4.5% to 5.5% of the sample.

This sample was taken from a study of blood T cell repertoires in COVID-19 (dated by TCRdb to about 2020). As for the study more broadly: The collaborator samples originated in the United States, Italy and Spain and spanned the acute and convalescent phases of COVID-19. The prospective study material was composed of cDNA or gDNA derived from T cells, B-cell-depleted T cells, or PBMCs. The dataset comprised deeply sampled blood TCRbeta repertoires from subjects exposed to, actively infected with, or recovered from COVID-19. The repertoires were released in a freely available public database meant as a resource for research on the immune response to SARS-CoV-2. Samples came from the ongoing ImmuneRACE study (first 160 participants) plus 1,254 subjects from 6 global collaborators. A de-identified subject ID, COVID-19 status, age in years and sex were almost always included in the sample metadata. HLA class I and class II types, where available, came from metadata supplied by the sample provider rather than from assay-based typing. Study-wide conclusions, independent of this receptor: The amount of clinical and demographic metadata varied by source and participant and was provided uncurated.

Sequences were obtained from peripheral blood. The clonotype was recovered from a young woman with acute or convalescent COVID-19. Rearrangement joined TRBV11-3 to TRBJ1-3, with TRBD1 perhaps the D gene, on 6 matching bases. The CDR3 has the sequence CASSAEQGATIYF. The nucleotide sequence reads as follows: TGTGCCAGCAGCGCTGAACAGGGAGCCACCATATATTTT.